The 32 T cell receptor beta chains below were found in one sample sequenced in a study of blood T cells in healthy people across ages. Primed by a sample-barcoded 5' primer and a J-beta primer mix, a second PCR proceeded for about 6 to 11 cycles. One entry per CDR3 protein, called by TCRdb with MiXCR from the 5' RACE reads. Of approximately 790,000 distinct CDR3 sequences listed, approximately 67% were seen once; the top ten hold 28%. Source material: blood. Receptor source: a man aged 30 to 39 in good health.

A single count supports this clonotype. The J gene is TRBJ1-4, the V gene TRBV15, with D perhaps TRBD1 (6 bases). The ends were cut back, 1 base at V and 5 bases at J, with 14 bases in the middle. Germline V gene lookup returns CDR1 LNHNV and CDR2 YYDKDF (reference sequence). The CDR3 consists of 16 residues. The CDR3 reads CATSRVQTGTNEKLFF. The CDR3 coding sequence is TGTGCCACCAGCAGAGTCCAGACAGGCACAAATGAAAAACTGTTTTTT.

This clonotype was observed a handful of times. This chain links TRBV6-1 with TRBJ2-5, with D uncertain. CDR1 MNHNS and CDR2 SASEGT come from the germline V gene. V lost 7 bases to trimming and J lost 2 bases, with 8 bases between them. This CDR3 has 12 amino acids. The DNA for the CDR3 is TGTGCCAGCACAACCGCTCAAGAGACCCAGTACTTC. It encodes CASTTAQETQYF.

This clonotype has a single count. This chain links TRBV4-2 with TRBJ2-4; TRBD1 matches 10 bases. The DNA end lines up better with TRBJ2-7; the J call may be wrong. Per the germline V gene, CDR1 is LGHNA and CDR2 is YNFKEQ. The CDR3 totals 18 residues. CDR3 DNA: TGTGCCAGCAGCCAAGATTCGTCAGGGACAGGGGCGGCCTACGAGCAGTACTTC. It is translated as CASSQDSSGTGAAYEQYF.

The chain recombines TRBV7-2 with TRBJ2-3, with 7 bases matching TRBD1. The CDR3 has 13 amino acids. CDR1 and CDR2 from the germline V gene are SGHTA and FQGNSA. With V trimmed by 3 bases and J by 6 bases, 3 bases remained unmatched. CDR3 DNA sequence: TGTGCCAGCAGCTTCACAGGGGAGGATACGCAGTATTTT. Amino acids: CASSFTGEDTQYF.

The chain is built from TRBV7-2 and TRBJ2-5, with 8 nucleotides matching TRBD1. Germline values: CDR1 SGHTA, CDR2 FQGNSA. The CDR3 has 16 residues. Trimming removed 1 base from V and 1 base from J; junction bases left unmatched: 5. CDR3 in amino acids: CASSLGLRGRQETQYF. DNA of the CDR3: TGTGCCAGCAGCTTAGGCCTCAGGGGGCGCCAAGAGACCCAGTACTTC.

The rearrangement uses TRBV29-1 and TRBJ2-3, with D possibly TRBD1 on 5 matching bases. Trimming took 0 bases from V and 5 from J, leaving 9 bases between them. This CDR3 is 13 amino acids long. From germline, CDR1 is SQVTM and CDR2 ANQGSEA. CDR3 in amino acids: CSVEDRAKDTQYF. The CDR3 coding sequence is TGCAGCGTTGAAGACAGGGCCAAAGATACGCAGTATTTT.

This clonotype was detected a few times. The gene calls are TRBV20-1 and TRBJ2-1; D tentatively reads TRBD1 or TRBD2 (5 bases each). Trimming took 5 bases from V and 5 from J, leaving 16 bases between them. The CDR3 length is 14 residues. CDR1 is DFQATT, CDR2 SNEGSKA, per germline (reference sequence). CDR3 sequence: CSAGGQGGDNEQFF. In DNA form, the CDR3 reads TGCAGTGCTGGCGGGCAGGGTGGAGACAATGAGCAGTTCTTC.

The CDR3 here is CASSLAGAPELFF. CDR3 nucleotide sequence: TGTGCCAGCAGCTTGGCAGGGGCCCCAGAGCTGTTTTTT. This sequence joins TRBV5-6 and TRBJ2-2, with D tentatively TRBD1 (6 bases). The CDR3 is 13 residues long. Germline CDR1 is SGHDT and CDR2 is YYEEEE. The V end lost 0 bases, the J end lost 11 bases, and 11 bases lay between the germline ends.

This clonotype was counted only a few times. The chain links TRBV9 to TRBJ2-1; D remains unclear. In germline, CDR1 is SGDLS, CDR2 YYNGEE. V lost 2 bases to trimming and J lost 5 bases, with 14 bases between them. The CDR3 spans 15 residues. The DNA of the CDR3 is TGTGCCAGCAGCGTGGGGTGGGCCACGGACAATGAGCAGTTCTTC. It translates to CASSVGWATDNEQFF. Using reference TRBV9 and TRBJ2-1 for the parts outside the CDR3, the full variable domain is DSGVTQTPKHLITATGQRVTLRCSPRSGDLSVYWYQQSLDQGLQFLIQYYNGEERAKGNILERFSAQQFPDLHSELNLSSLELGDSALYFCASSVGWATDNEQFFGPGTRLTVL.

This rearrangement joins TRBV30 to TRBJ1-2; D remains ambiguous. V lost 4 bases, J lost 8 bases, and 17 bases lay in between. Germline-derived CDR1 and CDR2 are GTSNPN and SVGIG (reference sequence). CDR3 length: 13 residues. CDR3 amino acids: CAWNSEFLGGYTF. The CDR3 bases are TGTGCCTGGAACTCCGAATTCCTGGGGGGCTACACCTTC.

This clonotype was detected only once. The chain couples TRBV3-1 to TRBJ2-7, with 9 bases lining up with TRBD2. TRBJ2-5 explains the end of the DNA better; the J call may be wrong. Germline V lookup: CDR1 LGHDT, CDR2 YNNKEL (reference sequence). This CDR3 is built from 15 residues. The CDR3 DNA is TGTGCCAGCAGCCAAGAGGCTAGCGGGGCCGAGACCCAGTACTTC. The encoded protein is CASSQEASGAETQYF.

The chain recombines TRBV2 with TRBJ2-3; D is undetermined. Germline lookup yields CDR1 SNHLY and CDR2 FYNNEI. The CDR3 has 14 amino acids. Trimming took off 8 bases at V and 0 bases at J, with 12 bases between the two ends. The CDR3 sequence: CASFEFSSTDTQYF. As DNA, the CDR3 is TGTGCCAGCTTTGAATTTTCTAGCACAGATACGCAGTATTTT.

In DNA, the CDR3 is TGCGCCAGCAGCCAAGATGGAGACGGGGGGGTCTCTGAACAGTTCTTC. Translated: CASSQDGDGGVSEQFF. The V gene is TRBV4-3, the J gene TRBJ2-1; 8 bases match TRBD2. The V gene's germline CDR1 is LGHNA and CDR2 YSLEER. After removal of 0 bases from V and 13 bases from J, the junction contained 14 bases not matched to a gene. The CDR3 is made up of 16 amino acids.

The V and J genes are TRBV6-2 or TRBV6-3 and TRBJ1-2; no reliable D call. This CDR3 comprises 14 residues. V was trimmed by 0 bases and J by 2 bases, leaving 7 bases between them. The germline gives CDR1 MNHEY, CDR2 SVGEGT. The CDR3 protein is CASSYSWVNYGYTF. In DNA, the CDR3 is TGTGCCAGCAGTTACTCGTGGGTGAACTATGGCTACACCTTC.

This sequence joins TRBV6-6 and TRBJ2-3; tentatively, D is TRBD2 (5 bases). From germline, CDR1 is MNHNY and CDR2 SVGAGI (reference sequence). Trimming stripped 3 bases from V and 0 bases from J, with 13 bases between. This CDR3 region has 16 residues. CDR3 nucleotides: TGTGCCAGCAGTTATCTCCTAGCACCTAGCACAGATACGCAGTATTTT. Encoded protein: CASSYLLAPSTDTQYF.

The chain links TRBV7-2 to TRBJ1-2, with 8 nucleotides matching TRBD1. Germline trimming cut 0 bases from V and 6 bases from J; bases unmatched to any gene: 3. This CDR3 spans 14 amino acids. Germline V gene data show CDR1 as SGHTA and CDR2 as FQGNSA. CDR3 protein: CASSLAGQVNGYTF. Here the CDR3 DNA reads TGTGCCAGCAGCTTAGCGGGACAGGTCAATGGCTACACCTTC.

The chain has TRBV7-9 and TRBJ2-7; maybe TRBD2 (6 bases). The assigned J gene may be wrong: the sequence end matches TRBJ2-5 better. Per germline, CDR1 SEHNR and CDR2 FQNEAQ (reference sequence). This CDR3 is 13 amino acids long. CDR3 DNA: TGTGCCAGCAGCCGTTGGGGGGTCGAGACCCAGTACTTC. This translates into CASSRWGVETQYF.

Concerning this clonotype: A much more abundant neighbour one base away suggests this may be a read error. The gene calls are TRBV5-6 and TRBJ2-1; 10 bases align to TRBD2. The germline gives CDR1 SGHDT, CDR2 YYEEEE. Losses at the gene ends were 0 bases for V and 5 bases for J; bases not matched to a gene: 2. The CDR3 is 15 residues long. The CDR3 spells CASSLVLAGDNEQFF. The CDR3 nucleotides are TGTGCCAGCAGCTTGGTGCTAGCGGGGGACAATGAGCAGTTCTTC.

J is TRBJ2-5 and V is TRBV20-1; possibly TRBD1 for D (5 bases). This CDR3 region has 12 residues. CDR1 and CDR2 (germline): DFQATT, SNEGSKA (reference sequence). V was pared by 3 bases and J by 5 bases, with 10 bases between. CDR3 loop: CSARGQIETQYF. DNA for the CDR3: TGCAGTGCTAGGGGGCAAATCGAGACCCAGTACTTC.

The chain recombines TRBV12-3 or TRBV12-4 with TRBJ2-3; D ambiguous. V lost 6 bases and J lost 4, with 11 bases in between. This CDR3 has 13 residues. CDR3 sequence: CASSATWSDTQYF. CDR3 coding DNA: TGTGCCAGCAGCGCGACTTGGTCAGATACGCAGTATTTT.

The chain has TRBV4-2 and TRBJ2-3; D call uncertain. This CDR3 is 15 amino acids long. The germline gives CDR1 LGHNA, CDR2 YNFKEQ. V lost 1 base and J 0 bases, leaving 8 bases between the germline ends. CDR3 sequence (DNA): TGTGCCAGCAGCCAAGCGGTAACTAGCACAGATACGCAGTATTTT. It is translated as CASSQAVTSTDTQYF.

The chain combines TRBV6-5 with TRBJ2-1; no clear D gene. The CDR3 spans 12 residues. V was cut by 5 bases and J by 6 bases, with 8 bases left in between. Germline values: CDR1 MNHEY, CDR2 SVGAGI. DNA for the CDR3: TGTGCCAGCAGTGACGTGGGCAATGAGCAGTTCTTC. Translation gives CASSDVGNEQFF.

V gene TRBV15 combines with J gene TRBJ1-1; 10 bases agree with TRBD1. V trimming: 5 bases; J trimming: 4 bases; junction bases outside the gene matches: 7. Germline-derived CDR1 and CDR2 are LNHNV and YYDKDF (reference sequence). There are 15 residues in the CDR3. The CDR3 region has the DNA TGTGCCACCAGCCTTAGACAGGGGGCTATCACTGAAGCTTTCTTT. Amino acids: CATSLRQGAITEAFF.

This clonotype has only a few counts. J is TRBJ2-3 and V is TRBV27; TRBD2 matches at 14 bases. Germline CDR1 MNHEY, CDR2 SMNVEV (reference sequence). CDR3 size: 16 residues. V lost 7 bases, J lost 3 bases, and 6 bases stayed unmatched. CDR3 in DNA: TGTGCCAGCAACACCGGGACTAGCGGGGGTACAGATACGCAGTATTTT. Encoded protein: CASNTGTSGGTDTQYF.

This clonotype showed up just once. The J gene is TRBJ2-1, the V gene TRBV29-1; D remains ambiguous. The germline V gene has CDR1 SQVTM and CDR2 ANQGSEA. The CDR3 loop spans 12 amino acids. V lost 1 base, J lost 12 bases, and 13 bases lay in between. The CDR3 sequence is CSVEGDFFGQFF. CDR3 DNA: TGCAGCGTTGAAGGCGATTTCTTTGGGCAGTTCTTC.

The V and J genes are TRBV7-3 and TRBJ1-2, with 10 bases aligning to TRBD1. Trimming cost V 5 bases and J 5 bases; bases outside gene matches: 14. This CDR3 has 17 amino acids. CDR1 and CDR2 (germline): SGHTA, FQGTGA. CDR3 residues: CASSPSGTGEVGYGYTF. CDR3 in DNA: TGTGCCAGCAGCCCATCCGGGACAGGGGAGGTTGGATATGGCTACACCTTC.

A few counts support this clonotype. The chain is built from TRBV10-3 and TRBJ2-7; no definite D call. There are 10 residues in the CDR3. Germline loops: CDR1 ENHRY, CDR2 SYGVKD. V lost 9 bases to trimming and J lost 1 base, with 4 bases between them. CDR3 amino acids: CAIGSYEQYF. The CDR3 DNA is TGTGCCATTGGATCCTACGAGCAGTACTTC.

This clonotype was detected only once. The V and J genes are TRBV9 and TRBJ2-1; D is perhaps TRBD1 or TRBD2 (5 bases each). The J call is uncertain, as TRBJ2-7 better fits the DNA end. Germline CDR1 is SGDLS and CDR2 is YYNGEE. This CDR3 is 14 amino acids long. The CDR3 loop reads CASSSTLLGTEQYF. The CDR3 DNA reads as TGTGCCAGCAGCTCCACCCTGTTAGGGACCGAGCAGTACTTC.

In this sample, this clonotype turned up a few times. The V gene is TRBV6-2 or TRBV6-3, the J gene TRBJ2-1; the D gene is possibly TRBD2 (6 bases). CDR1 is MNHEY and CDR2 is SVGEGT in the germline V gene. CDR3 length: 11 amino acids. The ends were cut back, 6 bases at V and 15 bases at J, with 15 bases in the middle. The CDR3 region has the DNA TGTGCCAGCAGCCCCTTGGGAGGACTGTTCTTC. This translates into CASSPLGGLFF.

This clonotype occurred once. V and J are TRBV20-1 and TRBJ2-5; TRBD2 matches at 9 bases. V gave up 3 bases and J gave up 5 bases; unmatched junction bases: 7. The CDR3 runs 14 residues. CDR1 and CDR2 (germline): DFQATT, SNEGSKA (reference sequence). CDR3 in DNA: TGCAGTGCTAGTGGGCGGGGGGGCCTCGAGACCCAGTACTTC. This encodes CSASGRGGLETQYF.

CDR3 coding DNA: TGCGCCAGCAGCCAAGATCTTAGGACTGGCACTGAAGCTTTCTTT. This gives the protein CASSQDLRTGTEAFF. This chain joins TRBV4-3 and TRBJ1-1; D is uncertain. This CDR3 spans 15 amino acids. V shed 0 bases and J shed 4 bases, with 12 bases lying between them. The V gene's germline CDR1 is LGHNA and CDR2 YSLEER.

In its sample, this clonotype was seen many times. The chain recombines TRBV29-1 with TRBJ2-5; TRBD2 is a possible D gene (6 bases). CDR3 length: 14 amino acids. The V end lost 7 bases, the J end lost 2 bases, and 17 bases lay between the germline ends. Germline CDR1 reads SQVTM; CDR2 reads ANQGSEA. CDR3 DNA sequence: TGCAGCGGATCGGGAGCCCGCTTACAAGAGACCCAGTACTTC. Protein product: CSGSGARLQETQYF.